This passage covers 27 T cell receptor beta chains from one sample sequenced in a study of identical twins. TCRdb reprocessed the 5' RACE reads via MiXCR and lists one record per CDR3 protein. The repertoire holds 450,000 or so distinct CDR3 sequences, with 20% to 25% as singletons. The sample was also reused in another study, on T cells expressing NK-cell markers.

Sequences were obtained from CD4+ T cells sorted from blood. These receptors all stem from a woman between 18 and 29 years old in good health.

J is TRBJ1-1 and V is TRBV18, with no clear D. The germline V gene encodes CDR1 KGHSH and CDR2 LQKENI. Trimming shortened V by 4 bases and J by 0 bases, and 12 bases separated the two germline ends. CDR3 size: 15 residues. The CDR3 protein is CASSLRSELNTEAFF. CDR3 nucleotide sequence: TGTGCCAGCTCACTCAGGTCGGAGCTGAACACTGAAGCTTTCTTT.

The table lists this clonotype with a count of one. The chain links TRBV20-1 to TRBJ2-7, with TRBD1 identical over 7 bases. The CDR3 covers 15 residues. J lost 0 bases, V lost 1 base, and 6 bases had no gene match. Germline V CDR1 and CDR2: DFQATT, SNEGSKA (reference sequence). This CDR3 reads CSARVSDRASYEQYF. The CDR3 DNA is TGCAGTGCTAGAGTCTCCGACAGGGCCTCCTACGAGCAGTACTTC.

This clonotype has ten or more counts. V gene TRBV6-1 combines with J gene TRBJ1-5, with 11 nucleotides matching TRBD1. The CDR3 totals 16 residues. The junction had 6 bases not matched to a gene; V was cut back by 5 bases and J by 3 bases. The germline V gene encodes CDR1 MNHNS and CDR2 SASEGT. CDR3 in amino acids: CASSPRTGGNNQPQHF. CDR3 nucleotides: TGTGCCAGCAGTCCACGGACAGGGGGCAACAATCAGCCCCAGCATTTT.

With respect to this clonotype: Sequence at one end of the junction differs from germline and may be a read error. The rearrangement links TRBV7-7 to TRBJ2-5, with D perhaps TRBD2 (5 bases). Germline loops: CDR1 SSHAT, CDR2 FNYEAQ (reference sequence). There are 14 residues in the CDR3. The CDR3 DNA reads TGTGCTAGCAGCCAGGCCGGGATCCAAGAGACCCAGTACTTC. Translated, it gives CASSQAGIQETQYF.

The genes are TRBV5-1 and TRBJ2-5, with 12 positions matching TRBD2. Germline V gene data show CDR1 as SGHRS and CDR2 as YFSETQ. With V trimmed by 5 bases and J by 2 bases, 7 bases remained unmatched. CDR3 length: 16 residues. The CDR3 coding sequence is TGCGCCAGCAGGGACCGACTAGCGGGGGATCAAGAGACCCAGTACTTC. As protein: CASRDRLAGDQETQYF.

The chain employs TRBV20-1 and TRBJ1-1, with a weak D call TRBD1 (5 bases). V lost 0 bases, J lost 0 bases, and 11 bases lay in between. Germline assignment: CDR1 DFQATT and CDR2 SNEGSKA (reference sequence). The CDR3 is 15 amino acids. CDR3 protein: CSARDWGKMNTEAFF. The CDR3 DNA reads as TGCAGTGCTAGAGATTGGGGGAAAATGAACACTGAAGCTTTCTTT.

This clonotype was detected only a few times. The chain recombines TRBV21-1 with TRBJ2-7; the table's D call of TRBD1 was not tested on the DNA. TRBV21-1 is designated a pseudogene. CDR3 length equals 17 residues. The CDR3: CASSKREGGAPSYEQYF. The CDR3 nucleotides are TGTGCCAGCAGCAAAAGAGAAGGGGGCGCGCCTTCCTACGAGCAGTACTTC.

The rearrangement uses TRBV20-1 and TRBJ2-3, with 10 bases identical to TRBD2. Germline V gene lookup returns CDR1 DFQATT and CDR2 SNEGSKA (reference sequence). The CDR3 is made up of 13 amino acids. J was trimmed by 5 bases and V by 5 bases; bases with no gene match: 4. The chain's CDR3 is CSAATSGKDTQYF. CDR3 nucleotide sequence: TGCAGTGCTGCCACTAGCGGGAAAGATACGCAGTATTTT.

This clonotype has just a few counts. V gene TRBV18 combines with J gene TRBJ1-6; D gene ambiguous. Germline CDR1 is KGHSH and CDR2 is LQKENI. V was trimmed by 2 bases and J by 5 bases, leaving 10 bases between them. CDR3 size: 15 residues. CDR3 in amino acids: CASSPSGLDNSPLHF. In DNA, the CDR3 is TGTGCCAGCTCACCATCCGGGCTGGATAATTCACCCCTCCACTTT.

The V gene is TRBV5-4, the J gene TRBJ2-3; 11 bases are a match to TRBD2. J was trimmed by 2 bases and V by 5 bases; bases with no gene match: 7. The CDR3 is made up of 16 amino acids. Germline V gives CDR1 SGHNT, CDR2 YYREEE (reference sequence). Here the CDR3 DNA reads TGTGCCAGCAGTTTATTAGCGGGGGGGCTCACAGATACGCAGTATTTT. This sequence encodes CASSLLAGGLTDTQYF.

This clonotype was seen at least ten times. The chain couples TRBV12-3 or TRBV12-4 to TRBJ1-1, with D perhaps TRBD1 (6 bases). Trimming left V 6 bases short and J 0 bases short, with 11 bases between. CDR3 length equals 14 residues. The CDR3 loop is CASSRQVLNTEAFF. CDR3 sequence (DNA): TGTGCCAGCAGCCGACAGGTTTTGAACACTGAAGCTTTCTTT.

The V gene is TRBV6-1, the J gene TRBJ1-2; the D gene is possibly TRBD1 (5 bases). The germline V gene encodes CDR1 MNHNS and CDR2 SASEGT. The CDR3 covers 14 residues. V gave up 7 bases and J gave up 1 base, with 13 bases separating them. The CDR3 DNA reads TGTGCCAGCACCTGGGACCGATATAACTATGGCTACACCTTC. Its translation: CASTWDRYNYGYTF.

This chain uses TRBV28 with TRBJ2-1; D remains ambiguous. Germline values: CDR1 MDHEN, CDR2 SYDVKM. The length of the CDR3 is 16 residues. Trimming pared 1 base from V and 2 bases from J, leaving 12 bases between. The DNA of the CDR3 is TGTGCCAGCAGTTTATTCTCAAGCAGAACCTACAATGAGCAGTTCTTC. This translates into CASSLFSSRTYNEQFF.

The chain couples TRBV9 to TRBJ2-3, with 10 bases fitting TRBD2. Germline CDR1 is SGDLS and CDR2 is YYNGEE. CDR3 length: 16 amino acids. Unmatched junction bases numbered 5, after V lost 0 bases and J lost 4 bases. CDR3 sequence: CASSVEAGGLADTQYF. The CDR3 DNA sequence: TGTGCCAGCAGCGTAGAAGCGGGGGGGTTGGCAGATACGCAGTATTTT.

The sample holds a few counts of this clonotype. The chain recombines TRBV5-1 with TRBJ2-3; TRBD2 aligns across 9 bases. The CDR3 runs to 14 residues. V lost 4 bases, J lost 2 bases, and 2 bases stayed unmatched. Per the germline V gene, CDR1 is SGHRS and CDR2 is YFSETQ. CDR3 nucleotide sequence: TGCGCCAGCAGCCTAGCGGGGACCACAGATACGCAGTATTTT. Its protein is CASSLAGTTDTQYF.

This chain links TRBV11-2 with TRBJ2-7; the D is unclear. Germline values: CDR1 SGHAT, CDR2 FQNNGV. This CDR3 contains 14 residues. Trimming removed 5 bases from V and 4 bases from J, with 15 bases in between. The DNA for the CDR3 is TGTGCCAGCAGCCGAGGTCAGTCCGTGTACGAGCAGTACTTC. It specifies CASSRGQSVYEQYF.

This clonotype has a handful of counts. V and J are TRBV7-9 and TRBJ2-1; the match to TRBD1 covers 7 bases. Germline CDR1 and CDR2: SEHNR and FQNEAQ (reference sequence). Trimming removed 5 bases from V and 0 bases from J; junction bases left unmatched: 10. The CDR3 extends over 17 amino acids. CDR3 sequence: CASSHTPSGGSYNEQFF. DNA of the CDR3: TGTGCCAGCAGCCATACCCCTTCAGGGGGCTCCTACAATGAGCAGTTCTTC. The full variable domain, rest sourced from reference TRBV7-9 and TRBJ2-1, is DTGVSQNPRHKITKRGQNVTFRCDPISEHNRLYWYRQTLGQGPEFLTYFQNEAQLEKSRLLSDRFSAERPKGSFSTLEIQRTEQGDSAMYLCASSHTPSGGSYNEQFFGPGTRLTVL.

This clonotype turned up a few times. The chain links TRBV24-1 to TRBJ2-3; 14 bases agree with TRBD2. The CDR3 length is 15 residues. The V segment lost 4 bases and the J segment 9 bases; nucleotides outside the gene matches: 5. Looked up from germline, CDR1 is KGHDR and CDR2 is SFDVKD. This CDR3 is CATSDPGTSGGTQYF. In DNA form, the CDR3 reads TGTGCCACCAGTGACCCCGGGACTAGCGGGGGAACGCAGTATTTT.

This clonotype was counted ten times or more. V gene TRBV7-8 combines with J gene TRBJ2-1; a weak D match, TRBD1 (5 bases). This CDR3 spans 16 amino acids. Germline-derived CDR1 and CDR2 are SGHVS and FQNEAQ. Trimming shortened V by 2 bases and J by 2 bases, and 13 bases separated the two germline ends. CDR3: CASSLTTQATYNEQFF. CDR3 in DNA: TGTGCCAGCAGCTTAACTACACAGGCTACCTACAATGAGCAGTTCTTC.

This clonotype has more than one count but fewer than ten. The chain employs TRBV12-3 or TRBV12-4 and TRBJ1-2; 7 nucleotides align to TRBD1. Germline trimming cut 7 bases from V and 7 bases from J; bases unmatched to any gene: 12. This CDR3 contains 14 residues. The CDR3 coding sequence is TGTGCCAGCACCGACAGGGTCGGGGTGCCTGGCTACACCTTC. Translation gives CASTDRVGVPGYTF.

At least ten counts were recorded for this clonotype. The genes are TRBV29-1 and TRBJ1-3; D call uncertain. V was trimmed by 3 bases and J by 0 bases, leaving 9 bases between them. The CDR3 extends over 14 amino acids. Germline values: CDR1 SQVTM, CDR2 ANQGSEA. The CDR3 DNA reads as TGCAGCGTTGAGAGGCGGAGCTCTGGAAACACCATATATTTT. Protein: CSVERRSSGNTIYF.

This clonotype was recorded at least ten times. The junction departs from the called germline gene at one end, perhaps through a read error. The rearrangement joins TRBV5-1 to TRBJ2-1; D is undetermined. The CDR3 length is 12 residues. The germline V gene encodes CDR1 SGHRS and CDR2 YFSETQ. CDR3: CASSLVYNEQFF. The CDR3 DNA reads TGTGCCAGCAGCTTAGTTTACAATGAGCAGTTCTTC.

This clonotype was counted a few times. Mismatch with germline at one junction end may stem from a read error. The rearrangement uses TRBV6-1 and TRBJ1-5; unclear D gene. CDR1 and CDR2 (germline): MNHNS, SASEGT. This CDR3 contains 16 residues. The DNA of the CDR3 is TGTGCCAGCAGACCAAGCCCATGGGGAAGCAGTCAGCCCCAGCATTTT. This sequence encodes CASRPSPWGSSQPQHF.

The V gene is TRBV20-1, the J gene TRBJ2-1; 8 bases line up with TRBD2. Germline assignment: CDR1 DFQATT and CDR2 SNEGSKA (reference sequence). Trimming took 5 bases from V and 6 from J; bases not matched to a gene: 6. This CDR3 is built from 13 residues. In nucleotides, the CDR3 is TGCAGTGCTCCGGGACTAGGACCCAATGAGCAGTTCTTC. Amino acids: CSAPGLGPNEQFF.

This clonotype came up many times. CDR3 coding DNA: TGTGCCAGCAGCCCCTACGGGGAGGGGAATTCACCCCTCCACTTT. Translating it yields CASSPYGEGNSPLHF. The gene calls are TRBV7-6 and TRBJ1-6; D perhaps matches TRBD1 (5 bases). Trimming pared 5 bases from V and 7 bases from J, leaving 15 bases between. Germline values: CDR1 SGHVS, CDR2 FNYEAQ. The CDR3 has 15 amino acids. Full variable domain (remainder filled in from reference TRBV7-6 and TRBJ1-6): GAGVSQSPRYKVTKRGQDVALRCDPISGHVSLYWYRQALGQGPEFLTYFNYEAQQDKSGLPNDRFSAERPEGSISTLTIQRTEQRDSAMYRCASSPYGEGNSPLHFGNGTRLTVT.

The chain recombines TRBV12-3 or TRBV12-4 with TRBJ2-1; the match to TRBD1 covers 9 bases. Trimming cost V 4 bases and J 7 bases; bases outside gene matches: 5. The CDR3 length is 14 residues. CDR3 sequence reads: CASSSGTGTNEQFF. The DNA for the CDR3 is TGTGCCAGCAGTTCCGGGACAGGGACAAATGAGCAGTTCTTC.

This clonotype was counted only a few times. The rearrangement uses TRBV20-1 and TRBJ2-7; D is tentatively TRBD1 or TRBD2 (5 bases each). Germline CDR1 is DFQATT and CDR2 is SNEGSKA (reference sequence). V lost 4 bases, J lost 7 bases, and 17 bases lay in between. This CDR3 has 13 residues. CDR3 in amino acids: CSANPGPQREQYF. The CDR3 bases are TGCAGTGCTAACCCGGGACCTCAAAGGGAGCAGTACTTC.